This is a list of T cell receptor beta chains from one sample in a study of cytomegalovirus exposure and HLA in healthy donors. Measured with immunoSEQ multiplex PCR; TCRdb has only the in-frame clones, and not every one. The sample yields roughly 160,000 clones, over 70% seen once. Sequencing was performed on PBMCs. The receptor source for this set is a woman in her fifties or sixties in good health and CMV-seropositive. CDR3s include the opening cysteine and the closing phenylalanine or tryptophan. The D gene is left open where the match is weak. Size tells how often a clone was seen (once, few, many) or the class of an expanded clone, and some rows leave it out.

j_gene	abundance	len	v_gene	d_gene	CDR3nt	CDR3aa
TRBJ2-7	few	13	TRBV6-6	TRBD2	TGTGCCATCAAACCAGCGGGATGGGAAGAGCAGTACTTC	CAIKPAGWEEQYF
TRBJ2-7	-	16	TRBV7-2	TRBD1	TGTGCCAGCAGCTCAACCTACGGGACAGGGCGGTACGAGCAGTACTTC	CASSSTYGTGRYEQYF
TRBJ2-4	-	20	TRBV13	TRBD2	TGTGCCAGCAGCCCGGCCGGGACTAGCGGGATTGTGGGGGCCAAAAACAGTCAGTACTTC	CASSPAGTSGIVGAKNSQYF
TRBJ1-6	-	12	TRBV4-3	-	TGCGCCAGCAGCCACCCCGGGCCAGGGTATCACTTT	CASSHPGPGYHF
TRBJ1-6	-	16	TRBV5-1	-	TGCGCCAGCAGCTTGGGCCCCTCGGACCCTAGCTCACCCCTCCACTTT	CASSLGPSDPSSPLHF
TRBJ2-1	-	13	TRBV18	-	TGTGCCAGCTCTACCGCAGGGGAACGGGAGCAGTTCTTC	CASSTAGEREQFF
TRBJ1-2	-	10	TRBV2	-	TGTGCCAGCAGTGAATCGGAGGATACTTTC	CASSESEDTF
TRBJ2-7	-	13	TRBV11-2	-	TGTGCCAGCAGTCAAAACAGTATTGACGAGCAGTACTTC	CASSQNSIDEQYF
TRBJ2-1	once	17	TRBV4-3	TRBD2	TGCGCCAGCAGCCAAAGTATCCTAGCGGGAGGGCGCAATGAGCAGTTCTTC	CASSQSILAGGRNEQFF
TRBJ2-3	-	15	TRBV27	-	TGTGCCAGCACCCCTCTGGCGGCTAGCACAGATACGCAGTATTTT	CASTPLAASTDTQYF
TRBJ2-1	once	16	TRBV5-4	TRBD2	TGTGCCAGCAGCTTCGGGGGCGCTAGCGGGAGTAATGAGCAGTTCTTC	CASSFGGASGSNEQFF
TRBJ2-5	-	15	TRBV15	-	TGTGCCACCAGCAGAGATCTAGGGGGGGACGAGACCCAGTACTTC	CATSRDLGGDETQYF
TRBJ1-2	few	14	TRBV9	-	TGTGCCAGCAGCCCGGGACACCCCGATGGTGGCTACACCTTC	CASSPGHPDGGYTF
TRBJ1-2	-	15	TRBV25-1	-	TGTGCCAGCAGTGAATTCCAAACGGGAAACTATGGCTACACCTTC	CASSEFQTGNYGYTF
TRBJ2-3	-	16	TRBV13	-	TGTGCCAGCAGCTTAGGGCTAGTCAGGGCAAAGGGTACGCAGTATTTT	CASSLGLVRAKGTQYF
TRBJ2-3	-	15	TRBV18	TRBD1	TGTGCCAGCTCAACCCGGACAGGGAGCACAGATACGCAGTATTTT	CASSTRTGSTDTQYF
TRBJ1-5	-	14	TRBV5-6	-	TGTGCCAGCAGCATCTACAGGAGCAATCAGCCCCAGCATTTT	CASSIYRSNQPQHF
TRBJ2-3	-	15	TRBV15	TRBD1	TGTGCCACCAGCAAAACAGGGGAGAGCACAGATACGCAGTATTTT	CATSKTGESTDTQYF
TRBJ1-4	-	14	TRBV19	-	TGTGCCAGTAGTCCCAGGGTCAGTGGGGAAAAACTGTTTTTT	CASSPRVSGEKLFF
TRBJ1-6	-	12	TRBV5-6	-	TGTGCCAGCAGCTTGGCCGACAGCACCCTCCACTTT	CASSLADSTLHF
TRBJ2-3	-	14	TRBV7-2	-	TGTGCCAGCAGGAGAGGGTACTCCACAGATACGCAGTATTTT	CASRRGYSTDTQYF
TRBJ1-4	-	14	TRBV2	TRBD1	TGTGCCAGCAGGGAGACAGGGGATAATGAAAAACTGTTTTTT	CASRETGDNEKLFF
TRBJ2-1	-	16	TRBV5-1	TRBD2	TGCGCCAGCAGCTTGGACCGGGGGGGATCCTACAATGAGCAGTTCTTC	CASSLDRGGSYNEQFF
TRBJ2-1	-	13	TRBV30	-	TGTGCCTGGAGTATGGGAGCCTACAATGAGCAGTTCTTC	CAWSMGAYNEQFF
TRBJ2-1	-	13	TRBV6-5	TRBD2	TGTGCCAGCAGTGGCGGGAGGTACAATGAGCAGTTCTTC	CASSGGRYNEQFF
TRBJ1-5	-	13	TRBV6-1	TRBD1	TGTGCCAGCAGTGGACAGGGGCATCAGCCCCAGCATTTT	CASSGQGHQPQHF
TRBJ2-7	-	13	TRBV29-1	TRBD1	TGCAGCGTAGGAGACAGGGGTGGCTACGAGCAGTACTTC	CSVGDRGGYEQYF
TRBJ1-2	-	15	TRBV6-6	TRBD1	TGTGCCAGCAGTTTCGGGACAGGCACCTATTATGGCTACACCTTC	CASSFGTGTYYGYTF
TRBJ2-1	-	12	TRBV6-6	-	TGTGCCAGCAGTCCCTCGACCGGGGGGCAGTTCTTC	CASSPSTGGQFF
TRBJ1-1	-	16	TRBV7-2	TRBD1	TGTGCCAGCAGCTCGCCTAGGGGACAGGGAAACACTGAAGCTTTCTTT	CASSSPRGQGNTEAFF
TRBJ1-1	-	13	TRBV9	-	TGTGCCAGCAGTCTGACAGACTTCACTGAAGCTTTCTTT	CASSLTDFTEAFF
TRBJ1-2	-	12	TRBV28	-	TGTGCCATAACAGGGCTCAACTATGGCTACACCTTC	CAITGLNYGYTF
TRBJ2-7	-	10	TRBV7-8	TRBD2	TGTGCCAGCGGCGGGGGGGAGCAGTACTTC	CASGGGEQYF
TRBJ2-5	once	17	TRBV9	TRBD1	TGTGCCAGCAGCGTAGGGGCGAGGGACAGGGGACTTGAGACCCAGTACTTC	CASSVGARDRGLETQYF
TRBJ1-4	-	15	TRBV6-6	TRBD1	TGTGCCAGCAGTTACCTAGGACAGGCTAATGAAAAACTGTTTTTT	CASSYLGQANEKLFF
TRBJ1-1	-	17	TRBV12-2	-	TGTGCAAGTCGCTTAGATTTGGGTGGCAGGGTGAACACTGAAGCTTTCTTT	CASRLDLGGRVNTEAFF
TRBJ1-1	-	16	TRBV27	TRBD1	TGCGCCAGCAGTCCCCAGGGGGCGACCATGAACACTGAAGCTTTCTTT	CASSPQGATMNTEAFF
TRBJ2-1	once	12	TRBV7-2	-	TGTGCCAGCAGCTTAGGAGGAGAACAGCAGTTCTTC	CASSLGGEQQFF
TRBJ1-2	once	11	TRBV30	TRBD1	TGTGCCTGGTCGACAGGGGCCGGCTACACCTTC	CAWSTGAGYTF
TRBJ2-7	-	15	TRBV18	-	TGTGCCAGCTCACCACCCAGCTACAGCGGCGGAGAGCAGTACTTC	CASSPPSYSGGEQYF
TRBJ2-7	-	15	TRBV5-5	-	TGTGCCAGCAGCTCAAAACCGGGACAACCCTACGAGCAGTACTTC	CASSSKPGQPYEQYF
TRBJ2-6	few	17	TRBV19	TRBD1	TGTGCCAGCACTCGGACAGGGGTTACCTCTGGGGCCAACGGCCTGACTTTC	CASTRTGVTSGANGLTF
TRBJ2-1	-	16	TRBV4-1	TRBD2	TGCGCCAGCAGCCAAGAATCGGGGGGGTCCTACAATGAGCAGTTCTTC	CASSQESGGSYNEQFF
TRBJ2-1	few	15	TRBV19	TRBD2	TGTGCCAGTAGTATAGGTTTCCGGGGGGTAAGTGAGCAGTTCTTC	CASSIGFRGVSEQFF
TRBJ1-4	-	14	TRBV28	-	TGTGCCAGCAGTTCCGGACAGATGAATGAAAAACTGTTTTTT	CASSSGQMNEKLFF
TRBJ1-3	-	17	TRBV5-1	-	TGCGCCAGCAGCCCAACTCCAATAACAGGCTCTGGAAACACCATATATTTT	CASSPTPITGSGNTIYF
TRBJ2-1	-	16	TRBV19	-	TGTGCCAGTAGTATCGCAACCATCGGGGTATACAATGAGCAGTTCTTC	CASSIATIGVYNEQFF
TRBJ2-7	-	15	TRBV19	TRBD2	TGTGCCAGTAGTCGAGCTAGCGGGACCGCCTACGAGCAGTACTTC	CASSRASGTAYEQYF
TRBJ2-6	-	16	TRBV7-2	TRBD1	TGTGCCAGCAGCTTAGAGGGGGCGGGTGGGGCCAACGTCCTGACTTTC	CASSLEGAGGANVLTF
TRBJ1-1	-	12	TRBV7-9	-	TGTGCCAGCAGCTTAGATAAGCCTTGGGCTTTCTTT	CASSLDKPWAFF
TRBJ2-7	-	17	TRBV18	TRBD2	TGTGCCAGCTCACCCCCCGGGACTAGCGGGAGCTCCTACGAGCAGTACTTC	CASSPPGTSGSSYEQYF
TRBJ1-5	-	15	TRBV19	-	TGTGCCAGTAGTACCCCTAGGAAAAGCAATCAGCCCCAGCATTTT	CASSTPRKSNQPQHF